There are many counts of the clone carrying this TCR beta chain. The antigen is not known. Noted time point: newly diagnosed GD, antithyroid drugs for less than 3 months. After RNA was extracted from PBMCs, the TCR library was made from it. The ends were cut back, 2 bases at V and 1 base at J, with 11 bases in the middle. The CDR3 is made up of 15 amino acids. From germline, CDR1 is MNHEY and CDR2 SVGEGT. The data were taken from a study of regulatory T cells in long-lasting Graves disease. Study observations and caveats: Only peripheral blood was studied, not thyroid tissue. Favored usage of TRBV28, TRBJ1-2 and TRBJ2-5 was recorded in persistent disease. Graves' patients with persistent disease showed TCR diversity lower than patients newly diagnosed.

Library construction for TCR beta used iRepertoire HTBI primers and Arm-PCR of CDR3 regions. TCRdb passed the multiplex PCR reads through MiXCR, listing each CDR3 protein once. The sample holds 350,000 to 500,000 distinct CDR3 sequences, 14% seen once. This sample was also put to use in a study of T cells in Graves' hyperthyroidism and ophthalmopathy. That study adds: Blood also carried most thyroid clonotypes expanded above 0.001.

The sequence was collected from a woman aged 50 to 60 with Graves disease. The material was peripheral blood mononuclear cells (PBMCs), obtained at new diagnosis, from a patient treated with antithyroid drugs. The chain recombines TRBV6-2 or TRBV6-3 with TRBJ1-2; a weak D match, TRBD1 (6 bases). The CDR3 DNA reads TGTGCCAGCAGTTACGCGGACAGAATTAACTATGGCTACACCTTC. It codes for CASSYADRINYGYTF.